This T cell receptor beta chain appears in the sequencing data of a study of blood T cells in healthy people across ages. Germline V gene data show CDR1 as ENHRY and CDR2 as SYGVKD. The CDR3 runs 15 residues. The germline V and J ends were trimmed by 0 bases and 2 bases, with 11 bases remaining between them. Then a second PCR, running roughly 7 to 11 cycles, was carried out with a sample-barcoded 5' primer and a J-beta primer mix. TCRdb reprocessed the 5' RACE reads via MiXCR and lists one record per CDR3 protein. The repertoire has about 640,000 distinct CDR3 sequences, roughly 58% of them found once; the top ten carry approximately 37%.

This TCR came from a man in his sixties in good health. The chain carries TRBV10-3 and TRBJ2-7; D is undetermined. Sequences were obtained from blood. The CDR3 sequence: CAISESLQNTYEQYF. CDR3 bases: TGTGCCATCAGTGAGTCTTTACAGAATACCTACGAGCAGTACTTC.